This T cell receptor beta chain was retrieved from a study of blood T cell repertoires in COVID-19. Study context: COVID-19 samples from acute and convalescent phases originated in the United States, Italy and Spain. From T cells, B-cell-depleted T cells, or PBMCs came the material, which was cDNA or gDNA.

Methods used by the authors: Cell counts per sample came from amplifying reference gene primers. TCRdb keeps only in-frame clones here, not all; method: immunoSEQ multiplex PCR. That table furnishes V, J and clone size, whereas the DNA furnished D and trimming. The table records 200,000 to 250,000 clones, roughly 85% of them present only once. Enrollment of patients from Seattle took place during active infection, with longitudinal follow-up. V was pared by 5 bases and J by 1 base, with 17 bases between. The CDR3 runs to 16 residues. CDR1 and CDR2 (germline): MNHEY, SVGEGT. The sequencing input was peripheral blood. The chain uses TRBV6-2 or TRBV6-3 and TRBJ2-5, with a tentative D call TRBD2 (5 bases). This sequence was found in a man in his forties or fifties with COVID-19, enrolled during active disease. In nucleotides, the CDR3 is TGTGCCAGCAGTCCATACCTGACTAACTCCCAAGAGACCCAGTACTTC. Encoded protein: CASSPYLTNSQETQYF.